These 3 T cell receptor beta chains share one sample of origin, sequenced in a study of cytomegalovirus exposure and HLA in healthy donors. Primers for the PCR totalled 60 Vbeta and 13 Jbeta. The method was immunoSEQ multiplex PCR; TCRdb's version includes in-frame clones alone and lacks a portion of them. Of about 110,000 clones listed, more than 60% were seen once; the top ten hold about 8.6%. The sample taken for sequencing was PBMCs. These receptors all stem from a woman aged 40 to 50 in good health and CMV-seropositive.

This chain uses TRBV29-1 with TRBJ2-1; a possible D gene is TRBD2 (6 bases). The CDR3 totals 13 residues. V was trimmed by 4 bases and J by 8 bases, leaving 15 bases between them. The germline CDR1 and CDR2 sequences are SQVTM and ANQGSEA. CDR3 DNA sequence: TGCAGCGTTGGGAGGGCCCTGGGGGATGAGCAGTTCTTC. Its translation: CSVGRALGDEQFF.

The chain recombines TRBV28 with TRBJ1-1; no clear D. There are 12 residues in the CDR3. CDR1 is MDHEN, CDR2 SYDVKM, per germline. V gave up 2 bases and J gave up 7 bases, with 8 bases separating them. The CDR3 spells CASSLVSSEAFF. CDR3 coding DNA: TGTGCCAGCAGTTTAGTGAGTAGTGAAGCTTTCTTT. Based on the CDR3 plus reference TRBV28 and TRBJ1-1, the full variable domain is DVKVTQSSRYLVKRTGEKVFLECVQDMDHENMFWYRQDPGLGLRLIYFSYDVKMKEKGDIPEGYSVSREKKERFSLILESASTNQTSMYLCASSLVSSEAFFGQGTRLTVV.

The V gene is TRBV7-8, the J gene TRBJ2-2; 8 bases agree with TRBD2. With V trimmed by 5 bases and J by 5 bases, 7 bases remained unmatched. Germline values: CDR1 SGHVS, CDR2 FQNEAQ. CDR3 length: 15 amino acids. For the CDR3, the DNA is TGTGCCAGCAGCCTTGGACTAGCTGTTACCGGGGAGCTGTTTTTT. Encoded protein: CASSLGLAVTGELFF.